The next 10 T cell receptor beta chains were all read from a single sample in a study of cytomegalovirus exposure and HLA in healthy donors. PCR amplification relied on 60 Vbeta primers (plus 13 Jbeta primers). Some clones are missing from TCRdb's copy, which holds only in-frame ones; the method was immunoSEQ multiplex PCR. This sample's table reports more than 110,000 clones. Sequencing was carried out using PBMCs. All receptors come from a man aged 35-49 years in good health and CMV-seronegative.

The rearrangement uses TRBV7-2 and TRBJ2-5, with 7 bases matching TRBD2. With 1 base clipped from V and 3 bases from J, the junction kept 8 bases outside the gene matches. CDR1 is SGHTA, CDR2 FQGNSA, per germline. The CDR3 is 16 residues long. DNA for the CDR3: TGTGCCAGCAGCTTAGTATCGTTTCTAGCGGAAGAGACCCAGTACTTC. Protein: CASSLVSFLAEETQYF.

The CDR3 DNA is TGCGCCAGCAGCTTAAACGCGGGCACAAACAATGAGCAGTTCTTC. Translation: CASSLNAGTNNEQFF. V usage is TRBV5-1 and J usage is TRBJ2-1; the D gene is possibly TRBD2 (5 bases). V lost 2 bases to trimming and J lost 5 bases, with 14 bases between them. Germline V gene data show CDR1 as SGHRS and CDR2 as YFSETQ. The length of the CDR3 is 15 residues.

The V and J genes are TRBV29-1 and TRBJ1-6; 7 bases are shared with TRBD1. There are 15 residues in the CDR3. Germline CDR1 reads SQVTM; CDR2 reads ANQGSEA. Unmatched junction bases numbered 9, after V lost 5 bases and J lost 5 bases. The CDR3 DNA reads TGCAGCGTTAAGGAATCCGGGACAGATAATTCACCCCTCCACTTT. Residues: CSVKESGTDNSPLHF. The whole variable domain, remainder taken from reference TRBV29-1 and TRBJ1-6, is SAVISQKPSRDICQRGTSLTIQCQVDSQVTMMFWYRQQPGQSLTLIATANQGSEATYESGFVIDKFPISRPNLTFSTLTVSNMSPEDSSIYLCSVKESGTDNSPLHFGNGTRLTVT.

This rearrangement joins TRBV9 to TRBJ1-3, with D possibly being TRBD1 (6 bases). This CDR3 is built from 16 residues. V shed 4 bases and J shed 1 base, with 15 bases lying between them. Germline V gene lookup returns CDR1 SGDLS and CDR2 YYNGEE. The CDR3 sequence: CASSPRGQNSGNTIYF. The CDR3 region has the DNA TGTGCCAGCAGCCCCCGCGGACAGAATTCTGGAAACACCATATATTTT.

J is TRBJ1-4 and V is TRBV15; maybe TRBD1 (5 bases). V shed 3 bases and J shed 4 bases, with 12 bases lying between them. The CDR3 loop spans 15 amino acids. The germline V gene encodes CDR1 LNHNV and CDR2 YYDKDF (reference sequence). CDR3 sequence (DNA): TGTGCCACCAGCAGGCCGACAGAGGTTAATGAAAAACTGTTTTTT. This encodes CATSRPTEVNEKLFF.

The rearrangement joins TRBV7-9 to TRBJ2-3; maybe TRBD1 (5 bases). Germline values: CDR1 SEHNR, CDR2 FQNEAQ (reference sequence). The CDR3 runs 17 residues. V was cut by 5 bases and J by 3 bases, with 21 bases left in between. The CDR3 protein is CASSPRQGRSLTDTQYF. DNA for the CDR3: TGTGCCAGCAGCCCCAGGCAGGGAAGGAGCTTAACAGATACGCAGTATTTT. The full variable domain, its missing parts supplied by reference TRBV7-9 and TRBJ2-3, is DTGVSQNPRHKITKRGQNVTFRCDPISEHNRLYWYRQTLGQGPEFLTYFQNEAQLEKSRLLSDRFSAERPKGSFSTLEIQRTEQGDSAMYLCASSPRQGRSLTDTQYFGPGTRLTVL.

The gene calls are TRBV6-4 and TRBJ1-1; D might be TRBD1 (6 bases). Trimming shortened V by 11 bases and J by 6 bases, and 19 bases separated the two germline ends. Germline CDR1 MRHNA, CDR2 SNTAGT. The CDR3 extends over 13 amino acids. As DNA, the CDR3 is TGTGCCCGGGGGGCAGGGAACCACCCTGAAGCTTTCTTT. This sequence encodes CARGAGNHPEAFF.

The chain joins TRBV7-8 to TRBJ2-3; D is unclear. This CDR3 region has 16 residues. V lost 3 bases to trimming and J lost 0 bases, with 13 bases between them. Germline V gene sequence: CDR1 SGHVS, CDR2 FQNEAQ. Here the CDR3 reads CASSFWQLTSTDTQYF. The CDR3 DNA follows: TGTGCCAGCAGCTTTTGGCAGTTGACTAGCACAGATACGCAGTATTTT.

This sequence joins TRBV6-1 and TRBJ1-2, with D possibly TRBD1 on 5 matching bases. Germline V gives CDR1 MNHNS, CDR2 SASEGT. The V and J ends lost 1 base and 7 bases respectively, with 10 bases between them. The CDR3 contains 13 residues. CDR3 coding DNA: TGTGCCAGCAGTGAAGGCAGGGTAGGTGGCTACACCTTC. Protein: CASSEGRVGGYTF.

The chain employs TRBV4-2 and TRBJ2-3, with TRBD1 matching over 8 bases. V lost 4 bases, J lost 4 bases, and 10 bases stayed unmatched. Germline assignment: CDR1 LGHNA and CDR2 YNFKEQ. The CDR3 length is 16 residues. The chain's CDR3 is CASSLARGQGPDTQYF. The CDR3 bases are TGTGCCAGCAGCCTCGCTCGCGGACAGGGTCCAGATACGCAGTATTTT.